A single sample gave rise to the 17 T cell receptor beta chains below, sequenced in a study of shared clonotypes between healthy human individuals. Measured with immunoSEQ multiplex PCR; TCRdb has only the in-frame clones, and not every one. The table records 2 million to 2.5 million clones, nearly 97% of them present only once. The sample was naive CD4+ T cells sorted from blood. Subset indicated: CD45RA+ positively selected. The origin of the receptors is a young man in good health.

The chain combines TRBV11-3 with TRBJ1-1, with 7 bases lining up with TRBD1. Germline V lookup: CDR1 SGHNT, CDR2 YENEEA. V shed 5 bases and J 1 base; nucleotides not matched to a gene: 7. The CDR3 contains 15 residues. DNA of the CDR3: TGTGCCAGCAGCCTTCAGGGGGTGCCGAACACTGAAGCTTTCTTT. This translates into CASSLQGVPNTEAFF. The full variable domain, its missing parts supplied by reference TRBV11-3 and TRBJ1-1, is EAGVVQSPRYKIIEKKQPVAFWCNPISGHNTLYWYLQNLGQGPELLIRYENEEAVDDSQLPKDRFSAERLKGVDSTLKIQPAELGDSAVYLCASSLQGVPNTEAFFGQGTRLTVV.

The V gene is TRBV7-6, the J gene TRBJ1-3, with TRBD1 matching over 7 bases. Germline CDR1 reads SGHVS; CDR2 reads FNYEAQ. J lost 3 bases, V lost 0 bases, and 5 bases had no gene match. This CDR3 region has 16 residues. The chain's CDR3 is CASSLAGTVDGNTIYF. The CDR3 DNA sequence: TGTGCCAGCAGCTTAGCCGGGACAGTGGATGGAAACACCATATATTTT. The variable domain in full, with the rest retrieved from reference TRBV7-6 and TRBJ1-3, is GAGVSQSPRYKVTKRGQDVALRCDPISGHVSLYWYRQALGQGPEFLTYFNYEAQQDKSGLPNDRFSAERPEGSISTLTIQRTEQRDSAMYRCASSLAGTVDGNTIYFGEGSWLTVV.

The chain has TRBV6-5 and TRBJ1-6, with D unresolved. Trimming removed 6 bases from V and 8 bases from J, with 11 bases in between. This CDR3 is built from 13 residues. CDR1 and CDR2 (germline): MNHEY, SVGAGI. CDR3 loop: CASSAREDSPLHF. CDR3 nucleotides: TGTGCCAGCAGCGCTCGGGAAGATTCACCCCTCCACTTT.

Concerning this clone itself: Other DNA sequences within the sample encode an identical CDR3. This chain uses TRBV27 with TRBJ1-2, with D possibly TRBD1 on 5 matching bases. CDR3 length: 15 amino acids. Germline CDR1 and CDR2: MNHEY and SMNVEV (reference sequence). Trimming shortened V by 6 bases and J by 0 bases, and 14 bases separated the two germline ends. CDR3 region: CASSRGEGTNYGYTF. Written as DNA, the CDR3 is TGTGCCAGCAGCCGCGGGGAGGGGACTAACTATGGCTACACCTTC.

The chain couples TRBV10-3 to TRBJ1-2; the D is unclear. Trimming removed 6 bases at V and 0 bases at J, with 8 bases between. Per germline, CDR1 ENHRY and CDR2 SYGVKD. There are 13 residues in the CDR3. For the CDR3, the DNA is TGTGCCATCAGCTCGGGGACTAACTATGGCTACACCTTC. Translating it yields CAISSGTNYGYTF.

The gene calls are TRBV18 and TRBJ1-1, with D possibly TRBD1 on 5 matching bases. Germline loops: CDR1 KGHSH, CDR2 LQKENI. V lost 2 bases to trimming and J lost 11 bases, with 12 bases between them. The CDR3 has 12 residues. The CDR3 coding sequence is TGTGCCAGCTCACCAAGGGACCAGAGGGCTTTCTTT. This encodes CASSPRDQRAFF. The whole variable domain, filled in from reference TRBV18 and TRBJ1-1, reads NAGVMQNPRHLVRRRGQEARLRCSPMKGHSHVYWYRQLPEEGLKFMVYLQKENIIDESGMPKERFSAEFPKEGPSILRIQQVVRGDSAAYFCASSPRDQRAFFGQGTRLTVV.

The V call is TRBV29-1, the J call TRBJ1-6; D perhaps matches TRBD1 (5 bases). The CDR3 has 13 residues. Trimming stripped 7 bases from V and 7 bases from J, with 14 bases between. The germline CDR1 and CDR2 sequences are SQVTM and ANQGSEA. The CDR3 reads CSAQRGPNSPLHF. In DNA, the CDR3 is TGCAGCGCACAACGGGGCCCCAATTCACCCCTCCACTTT.

For this clone: This CDR3 is also generated by other DNA sequences in the sample. The chain links TRBV9 to TRBJ1-5; D is ambiguous. Trimming cost V 0 bases and J 1 base, with 8 bases left between them. The CDR3 contains 15 residues. Germline lookup yields CDR1 SGDLS and CDR2 YYNGEE. CDR3 amino acids: CASSVEAGSNQPQHF. DNA of the CDR3: TGTGCCAGCAGCGTAGAGGCCGGGAGCAATCAGCCCCAGCATTTT.

The chain has TRBV5-4 and TRBJ2-7; D not certain. V gave up 1 base and J gave up 4 bases, with 9 bases separating them. Germline CDR1 reads SGHNT; CDR2 reads YYREEE (reference sequence). The CDR3 is 13 residues long. CDR3 DNA: TGTGCCAGCAGCTTGAAGGACGGATACGAGCAGTACTTC. It codes for CASSLKDGYEQYF.

The rearrangement uses TRBV7-9 and TRBJ1-6; D might be TRBD1 (5 bases). The CDR3 length is 15 residues. Germline assignment: CDR1 SEHNR and CDR2 FQNEAQ (reference sequence). V dropped 7 bases and J dropped 7 bases, with 17 bases sitting between them. CDR3 nucleotides: TGTGCCAGCACCTCTGGGGAGGGGCGGAATTCACCCCTCCACTTT. Protein: CASTSGEGRNSPLHF. The variable domain in full, with the rest retrieved from reference TRBV7-9 and TRBJ1-6, is DTGVSQNPRHKITKRGQNVTFRCDPISEHNRLYWYRQTLGQGPEFLTYFQNEAQLEKSRLLSDRFSAERPKGSFSTLEIQRTEQGDSAMYLCASTSGEGRNSPLHFGNGTRLTVT.

V gene TRBV10-1 combines with J gene TRBJ2-3; TRBD2 agrees at 7 bases. Per germline, CDR1 WNHNN and CDR2 SYGVQD (reference sequence). V dropped 3 bases and J dropped 2; count of bases not matched to a gene: 8. The CDR3 spans 16 residues. The CDR3 sequence: CASSDTGGGTTDTQYF. The CDR3 DNA is TGCGCCAGCAGTGATACTGGGGGAGGGACCACAGATACGCAGTATTTT.

The CDR3 loop reads CASRETGSGLFF. The CDR3 coding sequence is TGCGCCAGCAGGGAAACAGGGAGTGGGCTGTTTTTT. This rearrangement joins TRBV5-1 to TRBJ1-4, with D possibly matching TRBD1 (6 bases). The CDR3 runs 12 residues. V was clipped by 5 bases and J by 14 bases, with 16 bases between them. CDR1 is SGHRS, CDR2 YFSETQ, per germline.

V usage is TRBV25-1 and J usage is TRBJ1-1; TRBD1 matches at 7 bases. The CDR3 spans 15 residues. Germline lookup yields CDR1 MGHDK and CDR2 SYGVNS. V trimming: 5 bases; J trimming: 2 bases; junction bases outside the gene matches: 8. The CDR3 sequence is CASSPLDRVNTEAFF. Written as DNA, the CDR3 is TGTGCCAGCAGTCCCCTAGACAGGGTTAACACTGAAGCTTTCTTT.

The rearrangement joins TRBV27 to TRBJ1-1, with a tentative D call TRBD1 (5 bases). The CDR3 spans 14 residues. V lost 4 bases, J lost 7 bases, and 16 bases lay in between. Germline CDR1 MNHEY, CDR2 SMNVEV (reference sequence). The CDR3 nucleotides are TGTGCCAGCAGTTCGCCGGCCAGGGCGATTGAAGCTTTCTTT. This gives the protein CASSSPARAIEAFF.

The V and J genes are TRBV28 and TRBJ2-5; 7 nucleotides align to TRBD1. The length of the CDR3 is 14 residues. Per the germline V gene, CDR1 is MDHEN and CDR2 is SYDVKM. Trimming took 5 bases from V and 4 from J; bases not matched to a gene: 7. Here the CDR3 DNA reads TGTGCCAGCAGTATGACAGGGTCCCGAGAGACCCAGTACTTC. Amino acid sequence: CASSMTGSRETQYF.

CDR3 bases: TGCGCCAGCAGCAGCGCGGGGGCTGAAAACGAGCAGTACTTC. This encodes CASSSAGAENEQYF. This chain joins TRBV5-1 and TRBJ2-7, with D tentatively TRBD2 (7 bases). The CDR3 is made up of 14 amino acids. Germline CDR1 reads SGHRS; CDR2 reads YFSETQ. Trimming shortened V by 4 bases and J by 5 bases, and 16 bases separated the two germline ends.

The genes are TRBV6-5 and TRBJ1-1, with D possibly being TRBD1 (5 bases). The germline V gene encodes CDR1 MNHEY and CDR2 SVGAGI. CDR3 length: 14 residues. The ends were cut back, 2 bases at V and 5 bases at J, with 12 bases in the middle. CDR3 region: CASSYPTGGTEAFF. The CDR3 DNA follows: TGTGCCAGCAGTTACCCGACGGGGGGGACTGAAGCTTTCTTT.